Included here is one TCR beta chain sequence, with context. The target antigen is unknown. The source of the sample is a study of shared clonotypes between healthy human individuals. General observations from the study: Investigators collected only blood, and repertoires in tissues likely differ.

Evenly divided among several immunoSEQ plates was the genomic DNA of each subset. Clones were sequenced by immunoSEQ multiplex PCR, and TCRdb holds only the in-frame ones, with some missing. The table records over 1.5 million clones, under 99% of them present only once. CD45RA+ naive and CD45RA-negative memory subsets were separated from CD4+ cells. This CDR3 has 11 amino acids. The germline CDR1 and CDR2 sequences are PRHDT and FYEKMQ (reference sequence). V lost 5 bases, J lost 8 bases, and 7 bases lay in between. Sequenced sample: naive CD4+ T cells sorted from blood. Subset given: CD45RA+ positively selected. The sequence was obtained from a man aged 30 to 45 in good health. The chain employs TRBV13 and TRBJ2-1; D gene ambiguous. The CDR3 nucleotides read TGTGCCAGCAGCCCTCGGGATGAGCAGTTCTTC. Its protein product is CASSPRDEQFF.